This T cell receptor beta chain was captured in a study of human T cells and chemical hapten exposure. At the level of the study: In the approximately 25-week study, patients were dosed weekly with diphenylcyclopropenone on the scalp throughout. Mostly female patients had alopecia areata, totalis or universalis.

This clonotype was counted ten times or more. In the original workflow: Sample TCR totals centred on a median of roughly 96,000, ranging roughly 20,000 to 690,600. TCRdb re-called the RACE reads with MiXCR, one entry per CDR3 protein. The V and J calls here are based on TCRdb, not the publication. The sample shows roughly 150,000 distinct CDR3 sequences, approximately 12% of them seen only once. Time point reported: patch test 2, 6 weeks after DPC sensitization. Treatment specified: therapeutic diphenylcyclopropenone sensitization with weekly scalp DPC. This TCR was recovered from a woman aged 50 to 60 with alopecia areata. Some clones in this sample may be carry-over from other donors' samples. The sample consisted of whole blood, taken in connection with sensitization to the hapten diphenylcyclopropenone (DPC).

CDR3 in amino acids: CASSQAEAGELFF. The CDR3 DNA is TGCGCCAGCAGCCAAGCTGAAGCCGGGGAGCTGTTTTTT. The gene calls are TRBV4-1 and TRBJ2-2; no clear D gene. Germline CDR1 and CDR2: MGHRA and YSYEKL. V dropped 1 base and J dropped 6 bases, with 6 bases sitting between them. This CDR3 is built from 13 residues.